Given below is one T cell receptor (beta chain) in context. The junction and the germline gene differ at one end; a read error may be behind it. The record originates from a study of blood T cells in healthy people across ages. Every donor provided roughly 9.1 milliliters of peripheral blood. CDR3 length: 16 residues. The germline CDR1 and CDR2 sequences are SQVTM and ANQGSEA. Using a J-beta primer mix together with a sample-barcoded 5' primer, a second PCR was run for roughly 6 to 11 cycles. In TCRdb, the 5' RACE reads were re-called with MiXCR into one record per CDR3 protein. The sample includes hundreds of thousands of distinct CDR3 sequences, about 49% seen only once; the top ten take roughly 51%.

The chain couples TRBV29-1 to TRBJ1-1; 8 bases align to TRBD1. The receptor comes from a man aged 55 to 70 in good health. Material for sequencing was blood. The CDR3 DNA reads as TGCGGCGTCATTTCGGGACAGGCATCCTCAGGCACTGAAGCTTTCTTT. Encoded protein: CGVISGQASSGTEAFF.